This T cell receptor (beta chain) comes out of a study of T-cell reconstitution after alpha-beta-depleted transplantation in children. Study results and caveats: From surviving recipient T cells and thymic progenitors came the high day-60 TCRbeta diversity observed in some patients. The study reportedly traced alpha-beta T cells about two months after transplant to several hundred expanded graft clones.

A TCRbeta library incorporating unique molecular identifiers was prepared. TCRdb redid the calling of the PCR reads with MiXCR, one entry per CDR3 protein. Among 900,000 or so distinct CDR3 sequences listed, about 15% were seen once. CDR3 length: 18 residues. Trimming left V 5 bases short and J 6 bases short, with 27 bases between. Germline CDR1 PRHDT, CDR2 FYEKMQ (reference sequence). With regard to this clonotype: Its antigen is currently unknown.

The chain is built from TRBV13 and TRBJ2-3; perhaps TRBD2 as D (6 bases). The sequencing here drew on PBMCs, mostly from graft donor cells, taken 360 days after TCRalphabeta/CD19-depleted stem cell transplant. This clonotype was obtained from a male patient under 18 who had a stem cell transplant for acute lymphoblastic leukemia, so the T cells may come from the graft donor. CDR3 in DNA: TGTGCCAGCAGCCCCATAGTCCGGGACTCCTTCTTGGCGGATACGCAGTATTTT. Its translation: CASSPIVRDSFLADTQYF.